This T cell receptor (beta chain) was captured in a study of tumor-infiltrating lymphocytes in primary liver carcinoma. Study-level background: By surgical resection, the patients were treated for their primary liver carcinoma. With diameters of about 4 to 10 cm, tumors were stage T1-T3 N0M0.

Of note for this clonotype: Its antigen is unknown.

The CDR3 sequence is 17 residues long. J lost 0 bases, V lost 2 bases, and 10 bases had no gene match. In germline, CDR1 is SEHNR, CDR2 FQNEAQ (reference sequence). Starting material of 400 to 600 ng total RNA yielded TCR beta cDNA via a constant-region primer. Amplification in three nested multiplex PCR rounds with slightly modified ARM-PCR gave rise to TCR beta libraries. The study ran its first two PCR rounds for roughly 11 cycles each, using TRBV1-TRBV30 forward primers and a C-beta reverse primer. TCRdb called the multiplex PCR reads again in MiXCR, with one record for every CDR3 protein. Among hundreds of thousands of distinct CDR3 sequences, roughly three fifths were seen once, and the ten largest hold approximately 15%. Study results and caveats: A significantly higher top-250-clone fraction was recorded for tumors than for blood (p = 0.039).

Alongside blood RNA obtained from unsorted whole blood, germline DNA was also extracted. Patients were treatment-naive with chronic HBV infection. This sequence was found in a woman between 25 and 40 years old with primary liver carcinoma and hepatitis B virus infection. The rearrangement uses TRBV7-9 and TRBJ2-7, with TRBD1 matching 7 bases. Sequencing used peripheral blood. DNA of the CDR3: TGTGCCAGCAGCTTAATCCCTTCAACAGGGGACTCCTACGAGCAGTACTTC. Amino acid sequence: CASSLIPSTGDSYEQYF.